This T cell receptor (beta chain) was captured in a study of control samples from healthy donors and cancer patients. The assay was immunoSEQ multiplex PCR, and TCRdb's table has in-frame clones only and misses some. The profile shows approximately 150,000 clones, approximately 94% of them singletons. CDR1 is MDHEN, CDR2 SYDVKM, per germline. The CDR3 runs to 10 residues. V lost 7 bases and J 4 bases, leaving 4 bases between the germline ends. The genes are TRBV28 and TRBJ2-5; D gene unclear. The receptor was derived from a woman aged 18-29 years in good health. The sequenced material came from blood. The CDR3 sequence: CASIGETQYF. The CDR3 nucleotides read TGTGCCAGCATAGGAGAGACCCAGTACTTC.